This TCR beta chain was captured in a study of cytomegalovirus exposure and HLA in healthy donors. Study information: In a later analysis, the roughly 120 validation repertoires were reported to have used the same platform as the roughly 670 first-cohort repertoires. Whole-study results and caveats: Among TCR beta chains, those listed as cytomegalovirus-associated numbered about 150. Subsequent analysis found a tendency for first-cohort TCR clusters to co-occur within the 95 to 150 validation repertoires. The classifier reportedly diagnosed cytomegalovirus status with high specificity and sensitivity.

Comments on this clone: The antigen remains undetermined.

The method was immunoSEQ multiplex PCR; TCRdb's version includes in-frame clones alone and lacks a portion of them. Of about 73,000 clones in the sample, approximately 90% were seen once. Germline values: CDR1 SNHLY, CDR2 FYNNEI. CDR3 length: 16 residues. Trimming removed 1 base from V and 0 bases from J, with 13 bases in between. The chain joins TRBV2 to TRBJ2-7, with a tentative D call TRBD1 (6 bases). The receptor comes from a woman under 30 in good health and CMV-seropositive. Material: PBMCs. The CDR3 loop is CASSEDGTWVSYEQYF. The CDR3 region has the DNA TGTGCCAGCAGTGAAGACGGGACATGGGTCTCCTACGAGCAGTACTTC.